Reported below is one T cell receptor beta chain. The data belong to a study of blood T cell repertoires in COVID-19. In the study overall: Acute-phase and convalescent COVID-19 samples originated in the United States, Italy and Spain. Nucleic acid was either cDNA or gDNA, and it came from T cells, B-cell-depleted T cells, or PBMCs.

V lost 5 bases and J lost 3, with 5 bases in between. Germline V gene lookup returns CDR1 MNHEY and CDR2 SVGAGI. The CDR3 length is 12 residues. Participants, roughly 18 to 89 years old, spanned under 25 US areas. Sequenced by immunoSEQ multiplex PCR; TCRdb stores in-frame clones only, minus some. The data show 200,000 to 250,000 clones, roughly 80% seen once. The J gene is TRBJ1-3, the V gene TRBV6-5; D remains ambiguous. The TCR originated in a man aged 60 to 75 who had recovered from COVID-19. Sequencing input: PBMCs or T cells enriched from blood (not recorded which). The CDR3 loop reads CASSPHGNTIYF. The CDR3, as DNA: TGTGCCAGCAGTCCACATGGAAACACCATATATTTT.